Listed below are T cell receptor beta chains from one sample, sequenced in a study of cytomegalovirus exposure and HLA in healthy donors. Assay used: immunoSEQ multiplex PCR; TCRdb lists only in-frame clones, some missing. This sample has approximately 150,000 clones, with around 73% found just once. The sequenced sample consisted of PBMCs. The receptors were sampled from a woman between 18 and 30 years old in good health and CMV-seronegative. Each CDR3 is given with its conserved first and last residue. Each record gives: D gene, clone size, V gene, J gene, CDR3 DNA, CDR3 protein. D genes are given only for firm matches. Not all rows give a size; the values are once, few, many and, for expanded clones, a class.

d_gene: .
abundance: few
v_gene: TRBV6-4
j_gene: TRBJ1-1
CDR3nt: TGTGCCAGCGGACAGTCTCCGAACACTGAAGCTTTCTTT
CDR3aa: CASGQSPNTEAFF

d_gene: TRBD1
abundance: few
v_gene: TRBV4-3
j_gene: TRBJ2-7
CDR3nt: TGCGCCAGCAGCTTCGCCCATAACCGGGACAGCACCTACGAGCAGTACTTC
CDR3aa: CASSFAHNRDSTYEQYF

d_gene: .
abundance: once
v_gene: TRBV7-9
j_gene: TRBJ1-1
CDR3nt: TGTGCCAGCAGCTCGGACAGTAGGCTGAACACTGAAGCTTTCTTT
CDR3aa: CASSSDSRLNTEAFF

d_gene: .
abundance: .
v_gene: TRBV5-1
j_gene: TRBJ1-2
CDR3nt: TGCGCCAGCAGCTTGGGTGTAGGGGTTGGCTATGGCTACACCTTC
CDR3aa: CASSLGVGVGYGYTF

d_gene: .
abundance: .
v_gene: TRBV2
j_gene: TRBJ2-7
CDR3nt: TGTGCCAGCAGCGCGGGACAGAATTCCTACGTGCAGTACTTC
CDR3aa: CASSAGQNSYVQYF

d_gene: TRBD1
abundance: .
v_gene: TRBV7-6
j_gene: TRBJ2-7
CDR3nt: TGTGCCAGCACCCTAAACCTGCCGGGACAGACACCCTACGAGCAGTACTTC
CDR3aa: CASTLNLPGQTPYEQYF

d_gene: TRBD2
abundance: .
v_gene: TRBV7-6
j_gene: TRBJ2-1
CDR3nt: TGTGCCAGCAGCTATACTAGCGGGGGGGCCCAGGTTCTACCTGAGCAGTTCTTC
CDR3aa: CASSYTSGGAQVLPEQFF

d_gene: TRBD1
abundance: .
v_gene: TRBV9
j_gene: TRBJ2-5
CDR3nt: TGTGCCAGCAGCGTCACACAGGGGGCTGGGGAGACCCAGTACTTC
CDR3aa: CASSVTQGAGETQYF

d_gene: .
abundance: .
v_gene: TRBV18
j_gene: TRBJ2-5
CDR3nt: TGTGCCAGCTCACCTCATGTAGCCGGAGAGACCCAGTACTTC
CDR3aa: CASSPHVAGETQYF

d_gene: .
abundance: .
v_gene: TRBV6-1
j_gene: TRBJ1-6
CDR3nt: TGTGCCAGCAGCCAACAGGGTAATTCACCCCTCCACTTT
CDR3aa: CASSQQGNSPLHF

d_gene: TRBD1
abundance: few
v_gene: TRBV4-3
j_gene: TRBJ2-2
CDR3nt: TGCGCCAGCAGCCAAGATGGGACAGGGACCGGGGAGCTGTTTTTT
CDR3aa: CASSQDGTGTGELFF

d_gene: TRBD1
abundance: .
v_gene: TRBV6-5
j_gene: TRBJ1-2
CDR3nt: TGTGCCAGCAGCCCAGGGACAGGGGCTGGCTACACCTTC
CDR3aa: CASSPGTGAGYTF

d_gene: .
abundance: .
v_gene: TRBV10-3
j_gene: TRBJ1-6
CDR3nt: TGTGCCATCAGTGAGACAGGTCAACTTTCACCCCTCCACTTT
CDR3aa: CAISETGQLSPLHF

d_gene: .
abundance: .
v_gene: TRBV29-1
j_gene: TRBJ2-5
CDR3nt: TGCAGTGTTCGTAGGGGAGAGACCCAGTACTTC
CDR3aa: CSVRRGETQYF

d_gene: TRBD2
abundance: once
v_gene: TRBV9
j_gene: TRBJ2-5
CDR3nt: TGTGCCAGCAGCTCCGGACTAGCCGTACAAGAGACCCAGTACTTC
CDR3aa: CASSSGLAVQETQYF

d_gene: .
abundance: .
v_gene: TRBV11-3
j_gene: TRBJ1-2
CDR3nt: TGTGCCAGCAGCTCATTAGACAGGATGGATCGCTATGGCTACACCTTC
CDR3aa: CASSSLDRMDRYGYTF

d_gene: .
abundance: .
v_gene: TRBV30
j_gene: TRBJ1-1
CDR3nt: TGTGCCTGGCGCGGAGGTTGGTACACTGAAGCTTTCTTT
CDR3aa: CAWRGGWYTEAFF

d_gene: TRBD2
abundance: .
v_gene: TRBV15
j_gene: TRBJ2-1
CDR3nt: TGTGCCACCAGCAGAGGCGGGAGAGGGTACAATGAGCAGTTCTTC
CDR3aa: CATSRGGRGYNEQFF

d_gene: .
abundance: few
v_gene: TRBV4-2
j_gene: TRBJ1-6
CDR3nt: TGTGCCAGCAGCCCGGGGGGGGGAGATAATTCACCCCTCCACTTT
CDR3aa: CASSPGGGDNSPLHF

d_gene: .
abundance: .
v_gene: TRBV2
j_gene: TRBJ2-7
CDR3nt: TGTGCCAGCAGTGATTCGGGGATTACCTACGAGCAGTACTTC
CDR3aa: CASSDSGITYEQYF

d_gene: .
abundance: few
v_gene: TRBV7-9
j_gene: TRBJ1-1
CDR3nt: TGTGCCAGCAGCTTTTCCGGCATCGAGGACACTGAAGCTTTCTTT
CDR3aa: CASSFSGIEDTEAFF

d_gene: TRBD1
abundance: .
v_gene: TRBV6-4
j_gene: TRBJ2-1
CDR3nt: TGTGCCAGCAGTGACTCGACAGGGTCGGGCAATGAGCAGTTCTTC
CDR3aa: CASSDSTGSGNEQFF

d_gene: .
abundance: .
v_gene: TRBV19
j_gene: TRBJ2-2
CDR3nt: TGTGCCAGTAAGGAACTAGTAAACACCGGGGAGCTGTTTTTT
CDR3aa: CASKELVNTGELFF

d_gene: TRBD1
abundance: .
v_gene: TRBV2
j_gene: TRBJ1-1
CDR3nt: TGTGCCAGCAGCCCGAACGGACAGGGCGCTGAAGCTTTCTTT
CDR3aa: CASSPNGQGAEAFF

d_gene: TRBD2
abundance: .
v_gene: TRBV7-3
j_gene: TRBJ2-3
CDR3nt: TGTGCCAGCAGCCTTGGTTCGGGGGGGACAGATACGCAGTATTTT
CDR3aa: CASSLGSGGTDTQYF

d_gene: .
abundance: .
v_gene: TRBV14
j_gene: TRBJ1-1
CDR3nt: TGTGCCAGCAGCCCCTTGGACAAAATGAACACTGAAGCTTTCTTT
CDR3aa: CASSPLDKMNTEAFF

d_gene: TRBD2
abundance: .
v_gene: TRBV2
j_gene: TRBJ2-3
CDR3nt: TGTGCCAGCCTGACTAGCGGGGTCACAGATACGCAGTATTTT
CDR3aa: CASLTSGVTDTQYF

d_gene: .
abundance: few
v_gene: TRBV5-5
j_gene: TRBJ1-1
CDR3nt: TGTGCCAGCAGGCACGACTTGAACACTGAAGCTTTCTTT
CDR3aa: CASRHDLNTEAFF

d_gene: .
abundance: .
v_gene: TRBV11-2
j_gene: TRBJ2-3
CDR3nt: TGTGCCAGCAGCTTAGCGGGGAGCACAGATACGCAGTATTTT
CDR3aa: CASSLAGSTDTQYF

d_gene: TRBD1
abundance: few
v_gene: TRBV2
j_gene: TRBJ1-1
CDR3nt: TGTGCCAGCAGTCTACGGACAGGGATCAACACTGAAGCTTTCTTT
CDR3aa: CASSLRTGINTEAFF

d_gene: .
abundance: .
v_gene: TRBV7-8
j_gene: TRBJ2-3
CDR3nt: TGTGCCAGCAGCCTCCCGGGCACAGATACGCAGTATTTT
CDR3aa: CASSLPGTDTQYF

d_gene: .
abundance: .
v_gene: TRBV11-3
j_gene: TRBJ2-2
CDR3nt: TGTGCCAGCAGCTCGACAGACAGTTACCGGGAGCTGTTTTTT
CDR3aa: CASSSTDSYRELFF

d_gene: .
abundance: .
v_gene: TRBV7-3
j_gene: TRBJ1-1
CDR3nt: TGTGCCAGCAGCTTAAACACAAACACTGAAGCTTTCTTT
CDR3aa: CASSLNTNTEAFF

d_gene: TRBD2
abundance: .
v_gene: TRBV2
j_gene: TRBJ2-1
CDR3nt: TGTGCCAGCGGACTAGCGGTTTACAATGAGCAGTTCTTC
CDR3aa: CASGLAVYNEQFF

d_gene: TRBD2
abundance: .
v_gene: TRBV7-2
j_gene: TRBJ2-1
CDR3nt: TGTGCCAGCAGCCCCGGGCGGGGGGATGAGCAGTTCTTC
CDR3aa: CASSPGRGDEQFF

d_gene: TRBD1
abundance: .
v_gene: TRBV7-9
j_gene: TRBJ2-1
CDR3nt: TGTGCCAGCAGCTTAGCGTTCGACAGGGTAGGTTACAATGAGCAGTTCTTC
CDR3aa: CASSLAFDRVGYNEQFF

d_gene: TRBD2
abundance: .
v_gene: TRBV9
j_gene: TRBJ2-1
CDR3nt: TGTGCCAGCAGCGTAGAACTAGCGGACTCCTACAATGAGCAGTTCTTC
CDR3aa: CASSVELADSYNEQFF

d_gene: .
abundance: .
v_gene: TRBV18
j_gene: TRBJ1-4
CDR3nt: TGTGCCAGCTCGGCAGGGTTTGCAACTAATGAAAAACTGTTTTTT
CDR3aa: CASSAGFATNEKLFF

d_gene: TRBD2
abundance: few
v_gene: TRBV28
j_gene: TRBJ2-5
CDR3nt: TGTGCCAGCAGTCGGGGGGGGGACCAAGAGACCCAGTACTTC
CDR3aa: CASSRGGDQETQYF

d_gene: .
abundance: .
v_gene: TRBV5-4
j_gene: TRBJ1-1
CDR3nt: TGTGCCAGCAGCCAGAGGGCAGTCGGGATCACTGAAGCTTTCTTT
CDR3aa: CASSQRAVGITEAFF

d_gene: .
abundance: .
v_gene: TRBV7-9
j_gene: TRBJ2-3
CDR3nt: TGTGCCAGCAGCTTCAACACAGATACGCAGTATTTT
CDR3aa: CASSFNTDTQYF

d_gene: .
abundance: few
v_gene: TRBV4-3
j_gene: TRBJ2-6
CDR3nt: TGCGCCAGCAGCCCGGACAGAGGGCTGGGGGCCAACGTCCTGACTTTC
CDR3aa: CASSPDRGLGANVLTF

d_gene: .
abundance: .
v_gene: TRBV4-3
j_gene: TRBJ1-2
CDR3nt: TGCGCCAGCAGCCAAGGCAGAAGTGGGGCCTATGGCTACACCTTC
CDR3aa: CASSQGRSGAYGYTF

d_gene: TRBD2
abundance: .
v_gene: TRBV5-1
j_gene: TRBJ2-5
CDR3nt: TGCGCCAGCAGTACTAGCGGGGACCCCACGTCTGAGACCCAGTACTTC
CDR3aa: CASSTSGDPTSETQYF